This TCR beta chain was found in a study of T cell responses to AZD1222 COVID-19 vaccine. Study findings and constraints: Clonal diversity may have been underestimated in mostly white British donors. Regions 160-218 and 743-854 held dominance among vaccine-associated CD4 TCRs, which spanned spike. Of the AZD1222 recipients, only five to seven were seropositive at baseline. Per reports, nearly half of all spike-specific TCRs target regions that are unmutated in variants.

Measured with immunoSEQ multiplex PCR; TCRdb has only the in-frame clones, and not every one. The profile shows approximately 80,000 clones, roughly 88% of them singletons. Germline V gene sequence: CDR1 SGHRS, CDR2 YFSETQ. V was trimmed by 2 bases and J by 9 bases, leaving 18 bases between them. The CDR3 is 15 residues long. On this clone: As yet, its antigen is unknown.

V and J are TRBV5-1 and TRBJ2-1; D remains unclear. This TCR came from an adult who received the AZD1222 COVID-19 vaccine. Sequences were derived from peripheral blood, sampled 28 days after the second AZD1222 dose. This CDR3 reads CASSLGVDQPGEQFF. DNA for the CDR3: TGCGCCAGCAGCTTAGGTGTAGACCAACCGGGTGAGCAGTTCTTC. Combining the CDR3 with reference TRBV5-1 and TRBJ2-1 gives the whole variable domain KAGVTQTPRYLIKTRGQQVTLSCSPISGHRSVSWYQQTPGQGLQFLFEYFSETQRNKGNFPGRFSGRQFSNSRSEMNVSTLELGDSALYLCASSLGVDQPGEQFFGPGTRLTVL.